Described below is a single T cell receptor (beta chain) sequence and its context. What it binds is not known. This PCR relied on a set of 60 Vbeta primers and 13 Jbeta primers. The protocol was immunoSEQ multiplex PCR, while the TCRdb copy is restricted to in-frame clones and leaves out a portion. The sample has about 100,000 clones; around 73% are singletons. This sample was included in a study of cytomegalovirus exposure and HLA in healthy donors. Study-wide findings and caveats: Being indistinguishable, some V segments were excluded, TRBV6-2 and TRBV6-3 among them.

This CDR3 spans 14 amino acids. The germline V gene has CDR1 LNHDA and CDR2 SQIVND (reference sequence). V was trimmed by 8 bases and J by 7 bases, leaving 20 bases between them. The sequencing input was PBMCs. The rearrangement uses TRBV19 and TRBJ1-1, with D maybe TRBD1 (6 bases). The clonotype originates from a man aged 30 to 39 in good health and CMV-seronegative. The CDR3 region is CASLKRGGNVEAFF. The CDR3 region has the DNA TGTGCCAGTCTTAAAAGGGGGGGGAATGTTGAAGCTTTCTTT.